A selection of T cell receptor beta chains follows, all from one sample in a study of blood T cell repertoires in COVID-19. Measured with immunoSEQ multiplex PCR; TCRdb has only the in-frame clones, and not every one. The sample comprises about 240,000 clones, approximately 86% of which are singletons, and roughly 7% rests with the top ten. The source material was peripheral blood. These receptors were obtained from a man in his 60s who had recovered from COVID-19. Both conserved end residues are part of each CDR3. Each record gives: V gene, J gene, D gene, clone size, CDR3 DNA, CDR3 protein. D genes are given only for firm matches. Size tells how often a clone was seen (once, few, many) or the class of an expanded clone, and some rows leave it out.

V: TRBV30; J: TRBJ2-7; D: TRBD1; size: -; DNA: TGTGCCTGGAGTGCCTGGGACAGACTAACCTTC; CDR3: CAWSAWDRLTF
V: TRBV5-1; J: TRBJ2-1; D: -; size: -; DNA: TGCGCCAGCAGGCTCGATGGGCCCTACAATGAGCAGTTCTTC; CDR3: CASRLDGPYNEQFF
V: TRBV28; J: TRBJ1-6; D: TRBD1; size: -; DNA: TGTGCCAGCAGTTTCGGGGACAGGGATAATTCACCCCTCCACTTT; CDR3: CASSFGDRDNSPLHF
V: TRBV12-3/TRBV12-4; J: TRBJ1-2; D: -; size: -; DNA: TGTGCCAGCAGTTTAACAGGGATCTATGGCTACACCTTC; CDR3: CASSLTGIYGYTF
V: TRBV4-1; J: TRBJ2-2; D: -; size: -; DNA: TGCGCCAGCAGTAACAGGGTCGACGGGGAGCTGTTTTTT; CDR3: CASSNRVDGELFF
V: TRBV7-9; J: TRBJ2-1; D: -; size: -; DNA: TGTGCCAGCAGCCCGCGGACAGCTTCCTACAATGAGCAGTTCTTC; CDR3: CASSPRTASYNEQFF
V: TRBV7-8; J: TRBJ1-5; D: -; size: -; DNA: TGTGCCAGCAGCTTAAGTCCGACAGGAGCCAATCAGCCCCAGCATTTT; CDR3: CASSLSPTGANQPQHF
V: TRBV2; J: TRBJ2-7; D: -; size: -; DNA: TGTGCCAGCAACAACCAGGGGAACTACGAGCAGTACTTC; CDR3: CASNNQGNYEQYF
V: TRBV27; J: TRBJ1-5; D: -; size: -; DNA: TGTGCCAGCAGCAGGGGTTGGGCTCAGCCCCAGCATTTT; CDR3: CASSRGWAQPQHF
V: TRBV7-9; J: TRBJ2-7; D: -; size: -; DNA: TGTGCCAGCAGCTTAGACAGTCGCTGGTACGAGCAGTACTTC; CDR3: CASSLDSRWYEQYF
V: TRBV6-5; J: TRBJ1-2; D: -; size: -; DNA: TGTGCCACCCAAACGGGGGGAAACTATGGCTACACCTTC; CDR3: CATQTGGNYGYTF
V: TRBV12-3/TRBV12-4; J: TRBJ2-5; D: -; size: -; DNA: TGTGCCAGCAGTTTTACGGGGTATGGGACCCAGTACTTC; CDR3: CASSFTGYGTQYF
V: TRBV11-2; J: TRBJ1-1; D: -; size: -; DNA: TGTGCCAGCAGCCCGATCAGGGGCGGCCCTGAAGCTTTCTTT; CDR3: CASSPIRGGPEAFF
V: TRBV19; J: TRBJ2-2; D: TRBD2; size: -; DNA: TGTGCCAGTAGTGCAGGACTAGCGGGGAGCCTGAACACCGGGGAGCTGTTTTTT; CDR3: CASSAGLAGSLNTGELFF
V: TRBV6-5; J: TRBJ2-7; D: TRBD1; size: once; DNA: TGTGCCAGCAGTTCCCCCCCCGGGACAGGCGCCTACGAGCAGTACTTC; CDR3: CASSSPPGTGAYEQYF
V: TRBV11-2; J: TRBJ2-7; D: TRBD1; size: -; DNA: TGTGCCAGCAGCTTAGAGACAGGGGGCATATTCTCCTACGAGCAGTACTTC; CDR3: CASSLETGGIFSYEQYF
V: TRBV11-1; J: TRBJ2-6; D: -; size: -; DNA: TGTGCCAGCACCCCGTTCTCTGGGGCCAACGTCCTGACTTTC; CDR3: CASTPFSGANVLTF
V: TRBV24-1; J: TRBJ1-5; D: -; size: once; DNA: TGTGCCACCAGTGATTCGCGGTCATATCAGCCCCAGCATTTT; CDR3: CATSDSRSYQPQHF
V: TRBV6-5; J: TRBJ1-6; D: -; size: -; DNA: TGTGCCAGCAGTTATTTCAGGGGAAAATATAATTCACCCCTCCACTTT; CDR3: CASSYFRGKYNSPLHF
V: TRBV27; J: TRBJ2-1; D: -; size: once; DNA: TGTGCCAGCAATCCTTTTACGGGGGGCGTTGAGCAGTTCTTC; CDR3: CASNPFTGGVEQFF
V: TRBV6-5; J: TRBJ2-7; D: TRBD1; size: -; DNA: TGTGCCAGCAGTCGAGGACAGGCAGGCGAGCAGTACTTC; CDR3: CASSRGQAGEQYF
V: TRBV3-1/TRBV3-2; J: TRBJ1-6; D: -; size: -; DNA: TGTGCCAGCAGCAGGGGGAGCTCCTATAATTCACCCCTCCACTTT; CDR3: CASSRGSSYNSPLHF
V: TRBV24-1; J: TRBJ1-5; D: -; size: -; DNA: TGTGCCACCAGTGATTTGGGACACAATCAGCCCCAGCATTTT; CDR3: CATSDLGHNQPQHF
V: TRBV6-5; J: TRBJ1-5; D: -; size: once; DNA: TGTGCCAGCAGTCACCCGACAGGCAATCAGCCCCAGCATTTT; CDR3: CASSHPTGNQPQHF
V: TRBV5-1; J: TRBJ2-1; D: TRBD2; size: -; DNA: TGCGCCAGCACGCCACCGGGACTAGCGGGGAGAGGGGGTGAGCAGTTCTTC; CDR3: CASTPPGLAGRGGEQFF
V: TRBV6-5; J: TRBJ2-2; D: TRBD1; size: -; DNA: TGTGCCAGCAGTTACGGGACAGGCACCGGGGAGCTGTTTTTT; CDR3: CASSYGTGTGELFF
V: TRBV9; J: TRBJ2-2; D: -; size: -; DNA: TGTGCCAGCAGCGTAGTTACCGGGGGATACACCGGGGAGCTGTTTTTT; CDR3: CASSVVTGGYTGELFF
V: TRBV4-2; J: TRBJ2-1; D: TRBD2; size: -; DNA: TGTGCCAGCAGCCGTCGGACTAGCGGGGGGGGCTACAATGAGCAGTTCTTC; CDR3: CASSRRTSGGGYNEQFF
V: TRBV5-1; J: TRBJ2-5; D: -; size: -; DNA: TGCGCCAGCAGCTTGGGGCCAGTTCAAGAGACCCAGTACTTC; CDR3: CASSLGPVQETQYF
V: TRBV19; J: TRBJ1-5; D: -; size: -; DNA: TGTGCCAGTAGTATAGATCTATCAGGGTCTGGCAATCAGCCCCAGCATTTT; CDR3: CASSIDLSGSGNQPQHF
V: TRBV7-2; J: TRBJ2-3; D: -; size: once; DNA: TGTGCCAGCAGCTTAGACGGGGGGCGAGATACGCAGTATTTT; CDR3: CASSLDGGRDTQYF
V: TRBV24-1; J: TRBJ1-5; D: -; size: -; DNA: TGTGCCACCAGTCAGGGGCCGGGGCAGCCCCAGCATTTT; CDR3: CATSQGPGQPQHF
V: TRBV6-5; J: TRBJ2-7; D: TRBD1; size: once; DNA: TGTGCCAGCTTAGGCGGGACAGGGTCCTACGAGCAGTACTTC; CDR3: CASLGGTGSYEQYF
V: TRBV5-1; J: TRBJ1-1; D: -; size: -; DNA: TGCGCCAGCAGCTTCCGGGACAATCGGCTCCCCGACGCTTTCTTT; CDR3: CASSFRDNRLPDAFF
V: TRBV11-2; J: TRBJ1-2; D: TRBD1; size: -; DNA: TGTGCCAGCAGCTTAAGAACAGGGGTTTACGGCTACACCTTC; CDR3: CASSLRTGVYGYTF
V: TRBV29-1; J: TRBJ2-3; D: -; size: -; DNA: TGCAGCGTAGATCCAGGGTCAGATACGCAGTATTTT; CDR3: CSVDPGSDTQYF
V: TRBV3-1/TRBV3-2; J: TRBJ2-5; D: -; size: once; DNA: TGTGCCAGCAGCCAAGGAGGCGCTCGGGAGACCCAGTACTTC; CDR3: CASSQGGARETQYF
V: TRBV24-1; J: TRBJ1-2; D: TRBD1; size: -; DNA: TGTGCCACCAGTGACCCAGGGGGCGGCTATGGCTACACCTTC; CDR3: CATSDPGGGYGYTF
V: TRBV3-1/TRBV3-2; J: TRBJ2-1; D: -; size: -; DNA: TGTGCCAGCAGCCAAGCTAGCAACTCCTACAATGAGCAGTTCTTC; CDR3: CASSQASNSYNEQFF
V: TRBV5-8; J: TRBJ2-3; D: TRBD1; size: -; DNA: TGTGCCAGCAGCTTCGGGACAGTGACAGATACGCAGTATTTT; CDR3: CASSFGTVTDTQYF
V: TRBV5-1; J: TRBJ2-5; D: TRBD1; size: -; DNA: TGCGCCAGCAGCTTGTTGGGACAGGGGTTCGTGGAGACCCAGTACTTC; CDR3: CASSLLGQGFVETQYF
V: TRBV11-3; J: TRBJ2-5; D: TRBD2; size: -; DNA: TGTGCCAGCAGCGGCGGGGGGCAGCAAGAGACCCAGTACTTC; CDR3: CASSGGGQQETQYF
V: TRBV7-9; J: TRBJ1-4; D: TRBD1; size: -; DNA: TGTGCCAGCAGCTTAGCCGGGACAGGGGGAGAAAAACTGTTTTTT; CDR3: CASSLAGTGGEKLFF
V: TRBV12-3/TRBV12-4; J: TRBJ2-3; D: -; size: -; DNA: TGTGCCAGCAGTTTTTGGGGGGCGCAGTATTTT; CDR3: CASSFWGAQYF
V: TRBV2; J: TRBJ1-2; D: -; size: -; DNA: TGTGCCAGCAGTCCCCTGGGACTTGAAGTTGCTATGAATGGCTACACCTTC; CDR3: CASSPLGLEVAMNGYTF
V: TRBV4-1; J: TRBJ1-1; D: -; size: once; DNA: TGCGCCAGCAGCCAACCAAACCAGGGCACTGAAGCTTTCTTT; CDR3: CASSQPNQGTEAFF
V: TRBV7-6; J: TRBJ2-2; D: TRBD1; size: -; DNA: TGTGCCAGCAGCTCTACAGGGGGAGGGGAGCTGTTTTTT; CDR3: CASSSTGGGELFF
V: TRBV28; J: TRBJ1-6; D: -; size: -; DNA: TGTGCCAGCAGTTTGGGGAGCTATAATTCACCCCTCCACTTT; CDR3: CASSLGSYNSPLHF
V: TRBV6-5; J: TRBJ2-5; D: TRBD1; size: -; DNA: TGTGCCAGCCGGAGGACAGGGATGGAGACCCAGTACTTC; CDR3: CASRRTGMETQYF
V: TRBV5-6; J: TRBJ1-2; D: TRBD1; size: -; DNA: TGTGCCAGCAGCTTGGCGGACAGGGCAGGCTACACCTTC; CDR3: CASSLADRAGYTF
V: TRBV5-1; J: TRBJ1-4; D: TRBD1; size: -; DNA: TGCGCCAGCAGCTTAATAGGACAGGGAACTAATGAAAAACTGTTTTTT; CDR3: CASSLIGQGTNEKLFF
V: TRBV3-1/TRBV3-2; J: TRBJ2-5; D: TRBD2; size: -; DNA: TGTGCCAGCAGCCAAGGAATTAGCGGGGGAGAGACCCAGTACTTC; CDR3: CASSQGISGGETQYF
V: TRBV10-3; J: TRBJ2-3; D: -; size: -; DNA: TGTGCCATCAGTACCCCGGTGGGCACAGATACGCAGTATTTT; CDR3: CAISTPVGTDTQYF
V: TRBV5-5; J: TRBJ2-2; D: TRBD2; size: -; DNA: TGTGCCAGCAGCCTGACTAGCGGGAGGAACACCGGGGAGCTGTTTTTT; CDR3: CASSLTSGRNTGELFF
V: TRBV5-4; J: TRBJ1-1; D: -; size: -; DNA: TGTGCCAGCAGCTTGAGTACGGTTCCTGAAGCTTTCTTT; CDR3: CASSLSTVPEAFF
V: TRBV7-2; J: TRBJ1-1; D: -; size: -; DNA: TGTGCCAGCAGCCCGTCTATGGGGGCGTCCGACACTGAAGCTTTCTTT; CDR3: CASSPSMGASDTEAFF
V: TRBV14; J: TRBJ2-3; D: -; size: -; DNA: TGTGCCAGCAGCCAAGATGGACACCTCACAGATACGCAGTATTTT; CDR3: CASSQDGHLTDTQYF
V: TRBV20-1; J: TRBJ1-6; D: TRBD1; size: -; DNA: TGCAGTGCTAGTTCCAGGGGGGATTCACCCCTCCACTTT; CDR3: CSASSRGDSPLHF